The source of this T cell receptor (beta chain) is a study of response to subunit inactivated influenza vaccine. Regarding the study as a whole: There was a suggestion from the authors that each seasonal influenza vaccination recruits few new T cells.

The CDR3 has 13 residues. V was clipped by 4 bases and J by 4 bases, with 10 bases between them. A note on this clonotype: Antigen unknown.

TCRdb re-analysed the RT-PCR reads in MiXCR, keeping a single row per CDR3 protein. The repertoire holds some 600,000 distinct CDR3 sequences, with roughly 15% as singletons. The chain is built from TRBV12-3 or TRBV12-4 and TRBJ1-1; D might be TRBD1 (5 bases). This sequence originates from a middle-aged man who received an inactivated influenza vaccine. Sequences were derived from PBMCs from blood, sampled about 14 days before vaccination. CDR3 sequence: CASSYGARTEAFF. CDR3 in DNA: TGTGCCAGCAGTTATGGGGCCCGCACTGAAGCTTTCTTT.